This entry lists 9 T cell receptor beta chains sequenced from one sample in a study of control samples from healthy donors and cancer patients. Clones were sequenced by immunoSEQ multiplex PCR, and TCRdb holds only the in-frame ones, with some missing. The table shows about 86,000 clones, with approximately 88% occurring only once. Sequencing was done on a sample of PBMCs. Receptor source: a woman in her forties or fifties with colorectal cancer.

The V and J genes are TRBV30 and TRBJ1-4, with D hard to call. CDR1 and CDR2 from the germline V gene are GTSNPN and SVGIG (reference sequence). Trimming removed 0 bases at V and 11 bases at J, with 13 bases between. The CDR3 is 13 amino acids. The chain's CDR3 is CAWSVSGRDKLFF. CDR3 DNA: TGTGCCTGGAGTGTAAGCGGAAGGGATAAACTGTTTTTT.

The J gene is TRBJ1-1, the V gene TRBV30; D is undetermined. The CDR3 runs 15 residues. Trimming pared 0 bases from V and 0 bases from J, leaving 11 bases between. Germline values: CDR1 GTSNPN, CDR2 SVGIG (reference sequence). This CDR3 is CAWSVNGLVNTEAFF. The CDR3 DNA sequence: TGTGCCTGGAGTGTAAATGGGCTAGTGAACACTGAAGCTTTCTTT.

V is TRBV9 and J is TRBJ2-1; D not certain. Germline assignment: CDR1 SGDLS and CDR2 YYNGEE. Trimming pared 4 bases from V and 6 bases from J, leaving 17 bases between. This CDR3 contains 15 residues. The chain's CDR3 is CASSPGVVMGNEQFF. Here the CDR3 DNA reads TGTGCCAGCAGCCCAGGCGTGGTGATGGGCAATGAGCAGTTCTTC.

This clone was recorded a few times. V and J are TRBV6-5 and TRBJ2-3, with D unclear. Trimming removed 2 bases at V and 1 base at J, with 4 bases between. The CDR3 is 13 amino acids. Germline V gives CDR1 MNHEY, CDR2 SVGAGI. CDR3 nucleotides: TGTGCCAGCAGTTACCCGGGCACAGATACGCAGTATTTT. Translating gives CASSYPGTDTQYF.

This clone has only one observation. The chain joins TRBV7-2 to TRBJ2-2, with D unresolved. Germline V CDR1 and CDR2: SGHTA, FQGNSA. V was cut by 2 bases and J by 7 bases, with 5 bases left in between. This CDR3 comprises 12 residues. The CDR3: CASSLNVGELFF. For the CDR3, the DNA is TGTGCCAGCAGCTTAAATGTCGGGGAGCTGTTTTTT.

The chain carries TRBV9 and TRBJ2-3; TRBD2 matches 11 bases. The ends lost 0 bases at V and 6 bases at J; junction bases unmatched: 6. CDR1 and CDR2 from the germline V gene are SGDLS and YYNGEE. The CDR3 loop spans 16 amino acids. CDR3 amino acids: CASSVGLAGRTDTQYF. For the CDR3, the DNA is TGTGCCAGCAGCGTAGGACTAGCGGGGCGGACTGATACGCAGTATTTT.

The V call is TRBV19, the J call TRBJ1-5; D is ambiguous. V gave up 6 bases and J gave up 1 base, with 13 bases separating them. Germline V gene lookup returns CDR1 LNHDA and CDR2 SQIVND (reference sequence). This CDR3 is built from 15 residues. The CDR3 loop is CASSDTLGSNQPQHF. The CDR3 DNA reads as TGTGCCAGTAGCGACACCCTAGGGAGCAATCAGCCCCAGCATTTT.

Turning to this clone: At one end, the junction sequence differs from germline, possibly due to a read error. The chain is built from TRBV7-8 and TRBJ1-1; no clear D. The germline CDR1 and CDR2 sequences are SGHVS and FQNEAQ. This CDR3 contains 16 residues. The CDR3 region has the DNA TGTGCCAGCAGCTTAAAGCGGGCAGCTATGAACGCTGAAGCTTTCTTT. Translated, it gives CASSLKRAAMNAEAFF. Using reference TRBV7-8 and TRBJ1-1 for the parts outside the CDR3, the full variable domain is GAGVSQSPRYKVAKRGQDVALRCDPISGHVSLFWYQQALGQGPEFLTYFQNEAQLDKSGLPSDRFFAERPEGSVSTLKIQRTQQEDSAVYLCASSLKRAAMNAEAFFGQGTRLTVV.

The rearrangement links TRBV2 to TRBJ2-3; 7 bases are a match to TRBD1. With 4 bases clipped from V and 2 bases from J, the junction kept 6 bases outside the gene matches. This CDR3 has 15 amino acids. Looked up from germline, CDR1 is SNHLY and CDR2 is FYNNEI. CDR3 sequence: CASSAEGGHTDTQYF. The CDR3 DNA follows: TGTGCCAGCAGTGCCGAAGGGGGCCACACAGATACGCAGTATTTT.